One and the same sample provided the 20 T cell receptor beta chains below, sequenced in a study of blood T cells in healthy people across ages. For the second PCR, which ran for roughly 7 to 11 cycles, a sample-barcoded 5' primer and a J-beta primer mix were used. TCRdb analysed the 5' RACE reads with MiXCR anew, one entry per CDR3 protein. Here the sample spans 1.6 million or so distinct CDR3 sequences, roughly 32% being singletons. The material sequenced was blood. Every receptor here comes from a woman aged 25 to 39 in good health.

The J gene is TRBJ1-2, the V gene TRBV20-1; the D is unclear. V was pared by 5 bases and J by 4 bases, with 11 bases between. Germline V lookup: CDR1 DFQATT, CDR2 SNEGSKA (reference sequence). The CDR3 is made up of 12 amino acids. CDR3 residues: CSALMVSYGYTF. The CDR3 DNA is TGCAGTGCTCTAATGGTCAGCTATGGCTACACCTTC.

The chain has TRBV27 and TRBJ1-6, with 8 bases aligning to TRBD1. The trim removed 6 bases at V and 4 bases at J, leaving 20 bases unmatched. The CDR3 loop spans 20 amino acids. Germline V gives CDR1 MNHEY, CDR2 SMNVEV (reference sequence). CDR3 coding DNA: TGTGCCAGCAGACCCATAGGTTCCGATCCCGGACAGGGTTATAATTCACCCCTCCACTTT. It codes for CASRPIGSDPGQGYNSPLHF.

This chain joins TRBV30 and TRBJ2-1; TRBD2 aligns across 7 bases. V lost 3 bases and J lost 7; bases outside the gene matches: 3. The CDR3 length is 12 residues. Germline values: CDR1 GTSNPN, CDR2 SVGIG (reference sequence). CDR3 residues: CAWRTSRNEQFF. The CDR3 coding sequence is TGTGCCTGGAGGACTAGCCGAAATGAGCAGTTCTTC.

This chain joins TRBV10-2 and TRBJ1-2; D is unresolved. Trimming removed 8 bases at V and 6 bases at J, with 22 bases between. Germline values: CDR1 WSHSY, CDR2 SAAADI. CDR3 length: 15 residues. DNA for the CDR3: TGCGCCAGCGCTGGGCCTCAAACAGCCAACGATGGCTACACCTTC. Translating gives CASAGPQTANDGYTF.

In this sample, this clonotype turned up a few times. CDR3 protein: CASSQTPVEQYF. CDR3 DNA: TGTGCCAGCAGCCAAACACCGGTCGAGCAGTACTTC. This rearrangement joins TRBV3-1 to TRBJ2-7; D is undetermined. The V gene's germline CDR1 is LGHDT and CDR2 YNNKEL (reference sequence). The germline V and J ends were trimmed by 2 bases and 6 bases, with 8 bases remaining between them. The CDR3 sequence is 12 residues long.

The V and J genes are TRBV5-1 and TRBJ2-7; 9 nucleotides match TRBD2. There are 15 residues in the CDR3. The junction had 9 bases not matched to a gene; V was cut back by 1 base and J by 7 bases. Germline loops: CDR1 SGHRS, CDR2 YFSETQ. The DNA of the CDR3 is TGCGCCAGCAGCTTGCTGCGGGGGGGCCATTATGAGCAGTACTTC. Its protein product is CASSLLRGGHYEQYF.

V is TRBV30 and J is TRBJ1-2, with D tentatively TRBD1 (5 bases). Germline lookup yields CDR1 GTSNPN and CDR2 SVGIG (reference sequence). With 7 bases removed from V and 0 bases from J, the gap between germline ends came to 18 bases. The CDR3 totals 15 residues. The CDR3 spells CASSGKHFTNYGYTF. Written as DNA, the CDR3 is TGTGCCTCGTCAGGGAAACACTTTACTAACTATGGCTACACCTTC.

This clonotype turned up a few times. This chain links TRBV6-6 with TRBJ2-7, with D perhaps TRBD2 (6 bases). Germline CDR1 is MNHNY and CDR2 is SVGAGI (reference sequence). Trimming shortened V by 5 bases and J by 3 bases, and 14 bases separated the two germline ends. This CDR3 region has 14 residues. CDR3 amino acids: CASSAGRSGYEQYF. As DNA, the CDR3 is TGTGCCAGCAGTGCGGGGAGGAGTGGCTACGAGCAGTACTTC.

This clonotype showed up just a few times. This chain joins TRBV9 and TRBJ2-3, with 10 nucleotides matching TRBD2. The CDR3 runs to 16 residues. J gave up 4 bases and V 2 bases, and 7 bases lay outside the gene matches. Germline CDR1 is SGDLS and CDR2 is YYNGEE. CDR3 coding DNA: TGTGCCAGCAGCGTGGTCCTAGCGGGAGCCCCAGATACGCAGTATTTT. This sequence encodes CASSVVLAGAPDTQYF.

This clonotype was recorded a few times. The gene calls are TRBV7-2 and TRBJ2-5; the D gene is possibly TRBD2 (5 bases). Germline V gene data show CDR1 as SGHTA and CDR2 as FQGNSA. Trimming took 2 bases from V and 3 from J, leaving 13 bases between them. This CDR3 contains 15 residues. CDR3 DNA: TGTGCCAGCAGCTTATCCTGGGTGAGGGAAGAGACCCAGTACTTC. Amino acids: CASSLSWVREETQYF.

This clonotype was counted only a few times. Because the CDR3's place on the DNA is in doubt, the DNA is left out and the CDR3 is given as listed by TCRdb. The CDR3 spells CASSSSMGAANYGYTF. The V and J genes are TRBV7-8 and TRBJ1-2; TRBD1, the table's D call, lacks a check against the DNA. Germline assignment: CDR1 SGHVS and CDR2 FQNEAQ. The CDR3 is 16 residues long, counting both termini.

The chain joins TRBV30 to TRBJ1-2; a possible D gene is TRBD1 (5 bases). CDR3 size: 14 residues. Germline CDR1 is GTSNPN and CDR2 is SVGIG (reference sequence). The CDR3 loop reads CVGNRQFDSYGYTF. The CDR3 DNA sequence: TGTGTTGGTAATCGACAGTTCGATAGCTATGGCTACACCTTC.

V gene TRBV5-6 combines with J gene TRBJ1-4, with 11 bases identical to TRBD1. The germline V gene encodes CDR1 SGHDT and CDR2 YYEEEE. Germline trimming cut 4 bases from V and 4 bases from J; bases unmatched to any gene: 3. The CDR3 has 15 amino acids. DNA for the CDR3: TGTGCCAGCAGCACGGGGACAGGGGGTAATGAAAAACTGTTTTTT. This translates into CASSTGTGGNEKLFF.

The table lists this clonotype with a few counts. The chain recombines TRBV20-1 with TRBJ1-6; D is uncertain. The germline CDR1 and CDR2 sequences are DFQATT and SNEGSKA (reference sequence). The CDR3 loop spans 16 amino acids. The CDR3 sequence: CRPLQRISEYNSPLHF. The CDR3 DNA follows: TGCAGACCTCTACAGCGGATTTCTGAGTATAATTCACCCCTCCACTTT.

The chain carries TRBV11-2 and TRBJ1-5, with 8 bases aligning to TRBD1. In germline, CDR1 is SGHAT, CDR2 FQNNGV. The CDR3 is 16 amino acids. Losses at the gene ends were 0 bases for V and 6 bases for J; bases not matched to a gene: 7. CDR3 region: CASSLDRAGGGQPQHF. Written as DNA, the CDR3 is TGTGCCAGCAGCTTAGATAGGGCAGGGGGCGGTCAGCCCCAGCATTTT.

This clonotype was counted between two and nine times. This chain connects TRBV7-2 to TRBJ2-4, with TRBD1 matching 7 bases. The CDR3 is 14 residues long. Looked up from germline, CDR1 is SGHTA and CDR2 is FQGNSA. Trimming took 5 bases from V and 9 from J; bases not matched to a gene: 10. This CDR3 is CASSLDRVGGIQYF. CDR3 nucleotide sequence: TGTGCCAGCAGCCTAGACAGGGTTGGGGGCATTCAGTACTTC. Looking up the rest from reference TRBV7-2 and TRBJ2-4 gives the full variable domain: GAGVSQSPSNKVTEKGKDVELRCDPISGHTALYWYRQSLGQGLEFLIYFQGNSAPDKSGLPSDRFSAERTGGSVSTLTIQRTQQEDSAVYLCASSLDRVGGIQYFGAGTRLSVL.

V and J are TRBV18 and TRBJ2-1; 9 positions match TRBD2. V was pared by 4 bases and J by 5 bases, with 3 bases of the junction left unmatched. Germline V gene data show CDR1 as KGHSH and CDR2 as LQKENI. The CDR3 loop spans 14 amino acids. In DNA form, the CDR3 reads TGTGCCAGCTCACGCGGGACTAGCAACAATGAGCAGTTCTTC. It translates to CASSRGTSNNEQFF.

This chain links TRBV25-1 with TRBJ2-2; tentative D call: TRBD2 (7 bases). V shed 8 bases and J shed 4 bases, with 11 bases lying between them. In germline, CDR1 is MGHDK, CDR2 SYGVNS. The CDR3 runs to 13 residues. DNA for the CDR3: TGTGCCAGCGGGGGGGCGCGCACCGGGGAGCTGTTTTTT. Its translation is CASGGARTGELFF.

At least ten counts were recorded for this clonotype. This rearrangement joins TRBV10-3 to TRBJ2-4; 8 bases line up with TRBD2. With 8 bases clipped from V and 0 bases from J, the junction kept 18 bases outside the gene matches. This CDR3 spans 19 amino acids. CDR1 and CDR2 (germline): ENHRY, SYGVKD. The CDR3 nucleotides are TGTGCCATCCTTAACGCCGGGAGGGTACTCAAGAGAGCCAAAAACATTCAGTACTTC. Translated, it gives CAILNAGRVLKRAKNIQYF.

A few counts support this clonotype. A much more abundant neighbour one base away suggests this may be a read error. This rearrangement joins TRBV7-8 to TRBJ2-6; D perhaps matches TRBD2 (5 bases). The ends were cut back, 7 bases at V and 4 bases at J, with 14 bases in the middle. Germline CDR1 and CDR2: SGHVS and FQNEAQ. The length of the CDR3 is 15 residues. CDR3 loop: CASNSASMGANVLTF. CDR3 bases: TGTGCCAGCAACTCCGCTAGCATGGGGGCCAACGTCCTGACTTTC.